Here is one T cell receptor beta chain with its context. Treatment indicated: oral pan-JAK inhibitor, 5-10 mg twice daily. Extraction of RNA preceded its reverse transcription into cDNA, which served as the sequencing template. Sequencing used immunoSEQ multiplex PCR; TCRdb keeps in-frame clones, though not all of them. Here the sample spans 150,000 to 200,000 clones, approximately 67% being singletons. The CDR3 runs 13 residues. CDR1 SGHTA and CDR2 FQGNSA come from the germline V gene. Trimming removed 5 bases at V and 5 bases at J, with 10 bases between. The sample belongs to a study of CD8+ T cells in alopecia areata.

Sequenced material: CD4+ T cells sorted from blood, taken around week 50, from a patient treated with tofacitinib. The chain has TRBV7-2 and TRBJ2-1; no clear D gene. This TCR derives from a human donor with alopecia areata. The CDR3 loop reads CASSPSTDNEQFF. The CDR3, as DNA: TGTGCCAGCAGCCCCTCGACCGACAATGAGCAGTTCTTC.